One sample yielded the 28 T cell receptor beta chains listed below, sequenced in a study of shared clonotypes between healthy human individuals. Some clones are missing from TCRdb's copy, which holds only in-frame ones; the method was immunoSEQ multiplex PCR. This sample has some 530,000 clones, with 70% to 85% found just once. Sequencing was performed on PBMCs. The receptors derive from a woman aged 40 to 50 in good health. Some clones in this sample may be carry-over from other donors' samples.

The chain links TRBV28 to TRBJ2-2; 8 bases fit TRBD2. The CDR3 length is 15 residues. With V trimmed by 1 base and J by 5 bases, 3 bases remained unmatched. Germline V gives CDR1 MDHEN, CDR2 SYDVKM. DNA of the CDR3: TGTGCCAGCAGTTTATCGGTAGCGGGAACCGGGGAGCTGTTTTTT. Amino acid sequence: CASSLSVAGTGELFF.

V and J are TRBV5-1 and TRBJ2-7, with TRBD2 identical over 7 bases. In germline, CDR1 is SGHRS, CDR2 YFSETQ. Germline trimming cut 0 bases from V and 2 bases from J; bases unmatched to any gene: 5. The CDR3 extends over 15 amino acids. In DNA form, the CDR3 reads TGCGCCAGCAGCTTGGGGCTAGCGGTAACCTACGAGCAGTACTTC. Its protein product is CASSLGLAVTYEQYF.

This rearrangement joins TRBV28 to TRBJ1-2; 7 nucleotides agree with TRBD1. This CDR3 has 15 residues. CDR1 and CDR2 (germline): MDHEN, SYDVKM. V lost 6 bases and J lost 4; bases outside the gene matches: 11. CDR3: CASSLPQGTGYGYTF. The CDR3 coding sequence is TGTGCCAGCAGCCTGCCACAGGGGACCGGCTATGGCTACACCTTC.

This CDR3 reads CASTYGGQFYGYTF. CDR3 coding DNA: TGTGCCAGCACCTATGGGGGACAGTTCTATGGCTACACCTTC. The J gene is TRBJ1-2, the V gene TRBV28; 7 positions match TRBD1. CDR1 MDHEN and CDR2 SYDVKM come from the germline V gene. Trimming took 7 bases from V and 4 from J; bases not matched to a gene: 9. The CDR3 length is 14 residues.

The CDR3 spells CASSPQWSGRTSSYEQYF. The CDR3 DNA reads as TGTGCCAGCAGCCCACAATGGAGTGGACGTACGAGCTCCTACGAGCAGTACTTC. The rearrangement joins TRBV14 to TRBJ2-7; D unclear. The CDR3 runs 18 residues. CDR1 is SGHDN, CDR2 FVKESK, per germline. Trimming pared 4 bases from V and 0 bases from J, leaving 22 bases between.

This clone was detected a few times. V gene TRBV5-1 combines with J gene TRBJ2-7, with D possibly matching TRBD2 (5 bases). Per the germline V gene, CDR1 is SGHRS and CDR2 is YFSETQ. V lost 4 bases, J lost 0 bases, and 11 bases lay in between. There are 14 residues in the CDR3. The CDR3 nucleotides are TGCGCCAGCAGCAATCGGGATTACTCCTACGAGCAGTACTTC. It encodes CASSNRDYSYEQYF.

In its sample, this clone was seen a few times. A read error may be the cause here, since a much bigger clone is one base away. V and J are TRBV5-4 and TRBJ1-2, with 9 bases lining up with TRBD1. This CDR3 spans 14 amino acids. In germline, CDR1 is SGHNT, CDR2 YYREEE (reference sequence). Losses at the gene ends were 4 bases for V and 4 bases for J; bases not matched to a gene: 5. The CDR3 region is CASSPDRGSYGYTF. CDR3 sequence (DNA): TGTGCCAGCAGCCCGGACAGGGGAAGCTATGGCTACACCTTC.

The chain links TRBV7-6 to TRBJ2-2, with TRBD2 matching 9 bases. Germline CDR1 SGHVS, CDR2 FNYEAQ. V lost 5 bases, J lost 5 bases, and 9 bases stayed unmatched. The CDR3 contains 16 residues. CDR3 sequence: CASSQSPAGGTGELFF. The CDR3 nucleotides read TGTGCCAGCAGCCAAAGCCCCGCGGGGGGGACCGGGGAGCTGTTTTTT.

A remark on this clone: A much larger clone differs from this one at a single base, so this may be a read error. The identical CDR3 is also encoded by other nucleotide sequences in the sample. The genes are TRBV6-6 and TRBJ2-7; D uncertain. V shed 2 bases and J shed 2 bases, with 1 base lying between them. Germline CDR1 and CDR2: MNHNY and SVGAGI (reference sequence). The CDR3 has 11 residues. CDR3 protein: CASSYTYEQYF. The CDR3 DNA follows: TGTGCCAGCAGTTACACCTACGAGCAGTACTTC.

The chain recombines TRBV9 with TRBJ2-5; D might be TRBD2 (5 bases). The V end was cut by 3 bases, the J end by 3 bases, with 12 bases between. CDR1 and CDR2 from the germline V gene are SGDLS and YYNGEE. There are 14 residues in the CDR3. Here the CDR3 reads CASSEGLTKETQYF. The CDR3 coding sequence is TGTGCCAGCAGCGAAGGACTTACCAAAGAGACCCAGTACTTC.

The chain recombines TRBV5-1 with TRBJ2-3, with 14 bases that match TRBD2. Per germline, CDR1 SGHRS and CDR2 YFSETQ. CDR3 length: 17 residues. V lost 2 bases and J lost 4; bases outside the gene matches: 6. CDR3 residues: CASSLTATSGRADTQYF. The DNA of the CDR3 is TGCGCCAGCAGCTTAACTGCGACTAGCGGGAGGGCAGATACGCAGTATTTT.

V usage is TRBV7-9 and J usage is TRBJ2-2; no clear D gene. V lost 5 bases, J lost 3 bases, and 10 bases lay in between. Germline-derived CDR1 and CDR2 are SEHNR and FQNEAQ (reference sequence). The CDR3 length is 14 residues. The CDR3 is CASSLQTHTGELFF. CDR3 coding DNA: TGTGCCAGCAGCCTACAGACACACACCGGGGAGCTGTTTTTT.

This chain links TRBV5-1 with TRBJ2-1; 7 nucleotides line up with TRBD2. J gave up 7 bases and V 1 base, and 11 bases lay outside the gene matches. CDR1 SGHRS and CDR2 YFSETQ come from the germline V gene. The CDR3 extends over 16 amino acids. The CDR3 loop is CASSLFPLQAGNEQFF. DNA for the CDR3: TGCGCCAGCAGCTTGTTCCCCCTCCAAGCGGGAAATGAGCAGTTCTTC.

The rearrangement uses TRBV2 and TRBJ2-1; tentative D call: TRBD1 (5 bases). Germline-derived CDR1 and CDR2 are SNHLY and FYNNEI. The CDR3 is 12 amino acids. Trimming stripped 6 bases from V and 9 bases from J, with 12 bases between. Here the CDR3 DNA reads TGTGCCAGCAGCCAGGGTTCCCGTGAGCAGTTCTTC. Translating it yields CASSQGSREQFF.

This clone was observed many times. Other DNA sequences of this sample code for an identical CDR3. This chain links TRBV4-1 with TRBJ2-3; D is unresolved. Germline values: CDR1 MGHRA, CDR2 YSYEKL. The CDR3 length is 14 residues. V lost 2 bases to trimming and J lost 0 bases, with 6 bases between them. The CDR3 is CASSQPDSTDTQYF. In DNA, the CDR3 is TGCGCCAGCAGCCAACCGGACAGCACAGATACGCAGTATTTT.

The chain is built from TRBV9 and TRBJ2-5; D gene uncertain. V was cut by 0 bases and J by 1 base, with 13 bases left in between. Germline V gives CDR1 SGDLS, CDR2 YYNGEE. The CDR3 is made up of 16 amino acids. CDR3 DNA sequence: TGTGCCAGCAGCGTAGCGGGTACCCCCGGCCAAGAGACCCAGTACTTC. This translates into CASSVAGTPGQETQYF.

The chain employs TRBV12-5 and TRBJ2-5; maybe TRBD2 (7 bases). This CDR3 has 14 amino acids. Germline V gives CDR1 LGHNT, CDR2 FRNRAP. The V end was cut by 8 bases, the J end by 1 base, with 14 bases between. CDR3 in amino acids: CASHAGAGQETQYF. Written as DNA, the CDR3 is TGTGCTAGTCACGCGGGGGCTGGCCAAGAGACCCAGTACTTC.

The rearrangement uses TRBV5-5 and TRBJ2-7; weak D call: TRBD1 (5 bases). The V and J ends lost 0 bases and 5 bases respectively, with 15 bases between them. Germline V CDR1 and CDR2: SGHKS, YYEKEE (reference sequence). CDR3 length equals 15 residues. CDR3 bases: TGTGCCAGCAGCTTGGGTCCAGGCCTCAGGGACGAGCAGTACTTC. The encoded protein is CASSLGPGLRDEQYF. The full variable domain, rest sourced from reference TRBV5-5 and TRBJ2-7, is DAGVTQSPTHLIKTRGQQVTLRCSPISGHKSVSWYQQVLGQGPQFIFQYYEKEERGRGNFPDRFSARQFPNYSSELNVNALLLGDSALYLCASSLGPGLRDEQYFGPGTRLTVT.

The CDR3 coding sequence is TGTGCCAGCAGCCTCCTAGGGACGTCTACCGGGGAGCTGTTTTTT. Its protein product is CASSLLGTSTGELFF. This chain links TRBV2 with TRBJ2-2; D may correspond to TRBD1 or TRBD2 (5 bases each). Trimming took 6 bases from V and 5 from J, leaving 16 bases between them. The CDR3 is 15 residues long. Germline V gene lookup returns CDR1 SNHLY and CDR2 FYNNEI. Using reference TRBV2 and TRBJ2-2 for the parts outside the CDR3, the full variable domain is EPEVTQTPSHQVTQMGQEVILRCVPISNHLYFYWYRQILGQKVEFLVSFYNNEISEKSEIFDDQFSVERPDGSNFTLKIRSTKLEDSAMYFCASSLLGTSTGELFFGEGSRLTVL.

The rearrangement joins TRBV5-1 to TRBJ1-1; no reliable D call. Per the germline V gene, CDR1 is SGHRS and CDR2 is YFSETQ. Trimming left V 2 bases short and J 2 bases short, with 10 bases between. The CDR3 consists of 14 residues. DNA for the CDR3: TGCGCCAGCAGCTTTGTCTCGGGAAACACTGAAGCTTTCTTT. Its translation: CASSFVSGNTEAFF.

This rearrangement joins TRBV18 to TRBJ2-7; perhaps TRBD1 as D (6 bases). The CDR3 covers 12 residues. V lost 2 bases, J lost 9 bases, and 11 bases lay in between. Germline CDR1 and CDR2: KGHSH and LQKENI. As DNA, the CDR3 is TGTGCCAGCTCACCAAGGCAGGGGAGGCAGTACTTC. This sequence encodes CASSPRQGRQYF.

The CDR3 here is CASSDSSGRAWDTQYF. The CDR3 bases are TGTGCCAGCAGTGATTCTAGCGGGAGGGCCTGGGATACGCAGTATTTT. The chain is built from TRBV2 and TRBJ2-3; 12 nucleotides match TRBD2. This CDR3 has 16 residues. J lost 6 bases, V lost 3 bases, and 7 bases had no gene match. Looked up from germline, CDR1 is SNHLY and CDR2 is FYNNEI.

The chain employs TRBV4-2 and TRBJ2-3, with D uncertain. Trimming removed 0 bases from V and 0 bases from J, with 10 bases in between. Germline V CDR1 and CDR2: LGHNA, YNFKEQ. The CDR3 runs 16 residues. The CDR3 sequence is CASSQDPVGSTDTQYF. DNA for the CDR3: TGTGCCAGCAGCCAAGATCCCGTCGGGAGCACAGATACGCAGTATTTT.

The chain recombines TRBV7-8 with TRBJ1-5, with D unclear. V was trimmed by 1 base and J by 6 bases, leaving 10 bases between them. Germline V gene sequence: CDR1 SGHVS, CDR2 FQNEAQ. The CDR3 extends over 14 amino acids. CDR3 nucleotide sequence: TGTGCCAGCAGCTTAGAACGTGCAGGTCAGCCCCAGCATTTT. It specifies CASSLERAGQPQHF.

V gene TRBV4-2 combines with J gene TRBJ2-3; D may match TRBD1 or TRBD2 (5 bases each). Germline-derived CDR1 and CDR2 are LGHNA and YNFKEQ. The CDR3 is 18 amino acids. V gave up 0 bases and J gave up 3 bases, with 19 bases separating them. CDR3 protein: CASSQESGWAGNTDTQYF. CDR3 nucleotides: TGTGCCAGCAGCCAAGAGAGCGGTTGGGCAGGGAATACAGATACGCAGTATTTT.

This clone was counted only a few times. The CDR3 nucleotides read TGTGCCAGCAGTTTAGTTCCTAGCACTCTTTCCTACGAGCAGTACTTC. Its translation: CASSLVPSTLSYEQYF. The chain combines TRBV28 with TRBJ2-7; D may be TRBD2 (5 bases). The V end was cut by 2 bases, the J end by 1 base, with 15 bases between. CDR3 length: 16 amino acids. Germline V gene lookup returns CDR1 MDHEN and CDR2 SYDVKM. Full variable domain (missing parts from reference TRBV28 and TRBJ2-7): DVKVTQSSRYLVKRTGEKVFLECVQDMDHENMFWYRQDPGLGLRLIYFSYDVKMKEKGDIPEGYSVSREKKERFSLILESASTNQTSMYLCASSLVPSTLSYEQYFGPGTRLTVT.

This clone was detected once. V gene TRBV19 combines with J gene TRBJ1-2; 8 positions agree with TRBD1. The CDR3 loop spans 12 amino acids. The V segment lost 8 bases and the J segment 8 bases; nucleotides outside the gene matches: 7. CDR1 is LNHDA, CDR2 SQIVND, per germline (reference sequence). The CDR3 DNA sequence: TGTGCCAGTTCACAGGGGGTGTCGGGCTACACCTTC. Translation gives CASSQGVSGYTF.

This rearrangement joins TRBV6-5 to TRBJ1-5; 7 positions match TRBD1. The germline gives CDR1 MNHEY, CDR2 SVGAGI. The CDR3 length is 15 residues. Trimming cost V 6 bases and J 0 bases; bases outside gene matches: 5. The CDR3 bases are TGTGCCAGCAGCCGAGACAGGGATAGCAATCAGCCCCAGCATTTT. It encodes CASSRDRDSNQPQHF.